The next 30 T cell receptor beta chains were all read from a single sample in a study of response to subunit inactivated influenza vaccine. TCRdb re-analysed the RT-PCR reads in MiXCR, keeping a single row per CDR3 protein. This sample has roughly 780,000 distinct CDR3 sequences, with less than 20% found just once. The starting material was PBMCs from blood, obtained 5 days after vaccination. The source of these receptors is a man aged 50 or older who received an inactivated influenza vaccine.

This clonotype came up a few times. The chain links TRBV6-6 to TRBJ2-7; D is unresolved. Germline V gene lookup returns CDR1 MNHNY and CDR2 SVGAGI (reference sequence). Trimming stripped 5 bases from V and 4 bases from J, with 12 bases between. This CDR3 contains 13 residues. The CDR3 region has the DNA TGTGCCAGCAGTGACCGAGGAGCGTACGAGCAGTACTTC. Its translation: CASSDRGAYEQYF.

In DNA form, the CDR3 reads TGCAGTGCTAGAGATCTCGGCGGCAGAACCTACGAGCAGTACTTC. Amino acids: CSARDLGGRTYEQYF. The V call is TRBV20-1, the J call TRBJ2-7; unclear D gene. The CDR3 consists of 15 residues. Per germline, CDR1 DFQATT and CDR2 SNEGSKA (reference sequence). V dropped 0 bases and J dropped 2 bases, with 14 bases sitting between them.

V gene TRBV6-2 or TRBV6-3 combines with J gene TRBJ2-7, with TRBD2 matching over 10 bases. Germline values: CDR1 MNHEY, CDR2 SVGEGT. The CDR3 sequence is 16 residues long. With 6 bases clipped from V and 4 bases from J, the junction kept 12 bases outside the gene matches. CDR3 protein: CASSTFGPSGGYEQYF. DNA for the CDR3: TGTGCCAGCAGCACCTTTGGGCCTAGCGGGGGATACGAGCAGTACTTC.

The rearrangement uses TRBV27 and TRBJ2-7, with no clear D. V was cut by 8 bases and J by 4 bases, with 12 bases left in between. The length of the CDR3 is 12 residues. Per the germline V gene, CDR1 is MNHEY and CDR2 is SMNVEV (reference sequence). The CDR3 region has the DNA TGTGCCAGCTCCATAGTAGGTTACGAGCAGTACTTC. It translates to CASSIVGYEQYF.

In its sample, this clonotype was seen many times. The chain joins TRBV5-1 to TRBJ1-1, with no clear D. Germline V gives CDR1 SGHRS, CDR2 YFSETQ. Trimming removed 0 bases from V and 0 bases from J, with 6 bases in between. The CDR3 is 14 amino acids. CDR3 amino acids: CASSLVYVNTEAFF. CDR3 DNA sequence: TGCGCCAGCAGCTTGGTATACGTGAACACTGAAGCTTTCTTT.

This rearrangement joins TRBV6-1 to TRBJ1-1; 9 bases match TRBD1. J lost 2 bases, V lost 7 bases, and 5 bases had no gene match. Germline V gene lookup returns CDR1 MNHNS and CDR2 SASEGT. The CDR3 covers 14 residues. The CDR3: CASTPGQGNTEAFF. CDR3 DNA: TGTGCCAGCACCCCGGGACAGGGAAACACTGAAGCTTTCTTT.

In this sample, this clonotype turned up a few times. This chain links TRBV7-2 with TRBJ2-7, with 12 bases lining up with TRBD1. Germline CDR1 reads SGHTA; CDR2 reads FQGNSA. CDR3 length: 15 amino acids. Germline trimming cut 1 base from V and 6 bases from J; bases unmatched to any gene: 4. DNA for the CDR3: TGTGCCAGCAGCTTAGAGGGACAGGGGGCGGGCGAGCAGTACTTC. Protein: CASSLEGQGAGEQYF. Complete variable domain (other parts from reference TRBV7-2 and TRBJ2-7): GAGVSQSPSNKVTEKGKDVELRCDPISGHTALYWYRQSLGQGLEFLIYFQGNSAPDKSGLPSDRFSAERTGGSVSTLTIQRTQQEDSAVYLCASSLEGQGAGEQYFGPGTRLTVT.

About this clonotype itself: A much larger clone is a single base away; this may be a read error. The V and J genes are TRBV12-3 or TRBV12-4 and TRBJ2-5; 9 nucleotides match TRBD1. There are 16 residues in the CDR3. The CDR3 sequence: CASRPSPGQGEENQYF. DNA of the CDR3: TGTGCCAGCAGGCCTAGCCCGGGACAGGGAGAAGAGAACCAGTACTTC.

This clonotype was observed a handful of times. The gene calls are TRBV7-6 and TRBJ2-1, with D uncertain. With 1 base removed from V and 0 bases from J, the gap between germline ends came to 13 bases. The CDR3 has 17 residues. The germline gives CDR1 SGHVS, CDR2 FNYEAQ. The CDR3 DNA follows: TGTGCCAGCAGCTTAGGGGGTGACGTGCCCTCCTACAATGAGCAGTTCTTC. The encoded protein is CASSLGGDVPSYNEQFF.

This clonotype has more than one count but fewer than ten. CDR3 DNA sequence: TGCAGTGCTAGAGTAGCTTCGGGTTACCAAGAGACCCAGTACTTC. This gives the protein CSARVASGYQETQYF. V and J are TRBV20-1 and TRBJ2-5; D gene unclear. This CDR3 spans 15 amino acids. The ends were cut back, 1 base at V and 0 bases at J, with 12 bases in the middle. Per germline, CDR1 DFQATT and CDR2 SNEGSKA (reference sequence).

V gene TRBV20-1 combines with J gene TRBJ2-3; D may be TRBD1 (5 bases). Germline loops: CDR1 DFQATT, CDR2 SNEGSKA (reference sequence). V was cut by 1 base and J by 4 bases, with 9 bases left in between. There are 13 residues in the CDR3. In DNA, the CDR3 is TGCAGTGCTAGAGTGGGGCCCTCAGATACGCAGTATTTT. This encodes CSARVGPSDTQYF.

This chain connects TRBV3-1 to TRBJ2-5; D not resolved. Trimming pared 0 bases from V and 4 bases from J, leaving 12 bases between. The CDR3 has 15 residues. The germline V gene has CDR1 LGHDT and CDR2 YNNKEL (reference sequence). Here the CDR3 reads CASSQDPGGSETQYF. In DNA, the CDR3 is TGTGCCAGCAGCCAAGATCCCGGCGGCTCAGAGACCCAGTACTTC.

This clonotype came up a few times. This rearrangement joins TRBV7-9 to TRBJ1-2, with D possibly TRBD1 on 5 matching bases. The CDR3 has 15 residues. Trimming stripped 1 base from V and 4 bases from J, with 13 bases between. The germline V gene has CDR1 SEHNR and CDR2 FQNEAQ (reference sequence). The CDR3 loop reads CASSLGDVGRYGYTF. Written as DNA, the CDR3 is TGTGCCAGCAGCTTAGGGGACGTCGGACGCTATGGCTACACCTTC.

This clonotype was seen more than once but under ten times. The rearrangement joins TRBV20-1 to TRBJ2-6, with TRBD1 matching over 8 bases. CDR1 DFQATT and CDR2 SNEGSKA come from the germline V gene (reference sequence). With 4 bases clipped from V and 1 base from J, the junction kept 6 bases outside the gene matches. The CDR3 is 16 residues long. The CDR3 loop is CSATRQGSSGANVLTF. DNA for the CDR3: TGCAGTGCTACCAGACAGGGGAGTTCTGGGGCCAACGTCCTGACTTTC.

This clonotype appeared a few times. The chain's CDR3 is CASRGTGASPLHF. CDR3 bases: TGCGCCAGCAGGGGGACAGGGGCTTCACCCCTCCACTTT. The chain has TRBV5-1 and TRBJ1-6; 10 bases map to TRBD1. This CDR3 is built from 13 residues. V was pared by 5 bases and J by 9 bases, with 2 bases of the junction left unmatched. The V gene's germline CDR1 is SGHRS and CDR2 YFSETQ.

This clonotype was detected only a few times. This chain uses TRBV20-1 with TRBJ2-6; tentative D call: TRBD2 (6 bases). Between the trimmed V and J ends, which lost 6 bases and 0 bases, there was a span of 18 bases. Germline-derived CDR1 and CDR2 are DFQATT and SNEGSKA (reference sequence). This CDR3 has 17 amino acids. DNA for the CDR3: TGCAGTGCAAAGCGGGCGGGTGGTCTCTCTGGGGCCAACGTCCTGACTTTC. It specifies CSAKRAGGLSGANVLTF.

This clonotype came up a few times. The chain is built from TRBV29-1 and TRBJ2-7; D is possibly TRBD1 (6 bases). V was shortened by 7 bases and J by 0 bases, with 16 bases between the two germline ends. The CDR3 spans 14 residues. The V gene's germline CDR1 is SQVTM and CDR2 ANQGSEA. CDR3 bases: TGCAGCGCCTCCGAAGGACAGAGCTCCTACGAGCAGTACTTC. Translation gives CSASEGQSSYEQYF.

The V call is TRBV7-9, the J call TRBJ2-5; 11 nucleotides match TRBD2. V shed 5 bases and J 2 bases; nucleotides not matched to a gene: 7. The CDR3 loop spans 16 amino acids. CDR1 is SEHNR and CDR2 is FQNEAQ in the germline V gene (reference sequence). CDR3 DNA: TGTGCCAGCAGCGTTTCGGGGACTAGCGGACAAGAGACCCAGTACTTC. Protein: CASSVSGTSGQETQYF.

This clonotype was seen repeatedly, ten times or more. The chain employs TRBV6-2 or TRBV6-3 and TRBJ1-2; D call uncertain. The V end lost 5 bases, the J end lost 5 bases, and 12 bases lay between the germline ends. The germline V gene encodes CDR1 MNHEY and CDR2 SVGEGT. This CDR3 has 13 amino acids. CDR3 amino acids: CASSTDPFYGYTF. The CDR3 DNA follows: TGTGCCAGCAGTACCGACCCTTTTTATGGCTACACCTTC.

On this clonotype: One junction end does not reproduce the germline sequence, and a read error may be involved. J is TRBJ2-2 and V is TRBV20-1, with D perhaps TRBD1 (7 bases). CDR3 length: 18 amino acids. The germline V gene encodes CDR1 DFQATT and CDR2 SNEGSKA (reference sequence). The CDR3 coding sequence is TGCTGTGCTAGTTGGGGCAGGGGGGTAATTCCGGACACCGGGGAGCTGTTTTTT. Encoded protein: CCASWGRGVIPDTGELFF.

This clonotype appeared a few times. The chain carries TRBV7-9 and TRBJ1-1; 8 positions agree with TRBD1. This CDR3 has 15 residues. Looked up from germline, CDR1 is SEHNR and CDR2 is FQNEAQ (reference sequence). Trimming at V came to 3 bases and at J to 4 bases, leaving 7 bases not matched to a gene. The DNA of the CDR3 is TGTGCCAGCAGCTTCCTTCTTCAGGGGGCCACTGAAGCTTTCTTT. Translating gives CASSFLLQGATEAFF.

The chain carries TRBV5-6 and TRBJ2-1; D is uncertain. The CDR3 has 14 amino acids. V gave up 0 bases and J gave up 6 bases, with 10 bases separating them. The germline CDR1 and CDR2 sequences are SGHDT and YYEEEE. This chain's CDR3 is CASSLGSSSNEQFF. Here the CDR3 DNA reads TGTGCCAGCAGCTTGGGTTCATCGAGCAATGAGCAGTTCTTC. Combining the CDR3 with reference TRBV5-6 and TRBJ2-1 gives the whole variable domain DAGVTQSPTHLIKTRGQQVTLRCSPKSGHDTVSWYQQALGQGPQFIFQYYEEEERQRGNFPDRFSGHQFPNYSSELNVNALLLGDSALYLCASSLGSSSNEQFFGPGTRLTVL.

V is TRBV20-1 and J is TRBJ2-3; 9 bases agree with TRBD2. The trim removed 6 bases at V and 2 bases at J, leaving 9 bases unmatched. Per the germline V gene, CDR1 is DFQATT and CDR2 is SNEGSKA (reference sequence). This CDR3 has 15 residues. CDR3 amino acids: CSAVPGLANTDTQYF. The CDR3 nucleotides are TGCAGTGCCGTACCGGGACTAGCTAACACAGATACGCAGTATTTT.

This clonotype was detected only a few times. The chain couples TRBV12-3 or TRBV12-4 to TRBJ2-2; 11 nucleotides match TRBD2. V lost 6 bases and J lost 7; bases outside the gene matches: 7. The CDR3 sequence is 15 residues long. CDR3 coding DNA: TGTGCCAGCAGCGGGACTAGCGGAGTGGGCGGGGAGCTGTTTTTT. This sequence encodes CASSGTSGVGGELFF.

The chain uses TRBV13 and TRBJ2-4, with a weak D call TRBD2 (5 bases). The germline gives CDR1 PRHDT, CDR2 FYEKMQ (reference sequence). V lost 4 bases and J lost 1, with 17 bases in between. CDR3 length equals 17 residues. CDR3 residues: CASSSSFSGEAKNIQYF. The CDR3 coding sequence is TGTGCCAGCAGCTCATCCTTCAGTGGGGAGGCCAAAAACATTCAGTACTTC.

Of note for this clonotype: A read error may produce the germline difference seen at one junction end. This rearrangement joins TRBV2 to TRBJ2-7; weak D call: TRBD1 (5 bases). The CDR3 has 15 residues. Per the germline V gene, CDR1 is SNHLY and CDR2 is FYNNEI. CDR3 amino acids: CASSEGRQHPYEQYF. As DNA, the CDR3 is TGTGCCAGCAGCGAAGGCCGACAGCACCCCTACGAGCAGTACTTC.

This clonotype came up many times. The rearrangement joins TRBV5-1 to TRBJ2-1, with 10 positions matching TRBD1. Germline assignment: CDR1 SGHRS and CDR2 YFSETQ. This CDR3 comprises 14 residues. V lost 4 bases and J lost 3; bases outside the gene matches: 1. The CDR3 is CASSRTGGYNEQFF. The CDR3 bases are TGCGCCAGCAGCCGGACAGGGGGCTACAATGAGCAGTTCTTC.

The genes are TRBV6-5 and TRBJ2-1; 11 nucleotides agree with TRBD1. This CDR3 region has 19 residues. Looked up from germline, CDR1 is MNHEY and CDR2 is SVGAGI. V was clipped by 0 bases and J by 7 bases; unmatched bases: 14. The CDR3 sequence: CASSYSPLIGQGAQNEQFF. CDR3 nucleotides: TGTGCCAGCAGTTACTCTCCCCTGATTGGACAGGGGGCGCAGAATGAGCAGTTCTTC.

V is TRBV12-3 or TRBV12-4 and J is TRBJ1-1; D possibly corresponds to TRBD1 (5 bases). V lost 3 bases, J lost 4 bases, and 15 bases lay in between. This CDR3 is built from 15 residues. DNA of the CDR3: TGTGCCAGCAGTTTTAAAGGGGTCCAACCCACTGAAGCTTTCTTT. This gives the protein CASSFKGVQPTEAFF.

A few counts support this clonotype. The chain carries TRBV5-6 and TRBJ2-1; D gene ambiguous. Germline values: CDR1 SGHDT, CDR2 YYEEEE. The CDR3 loop spans 14 amino acids. V was pared by 4 bases and J by 8 bases, with 16 bases between. CDR3 amino acids: CASSGSAVVDEQFF. The DNA for the CDR3 is TGTGCCAGCAGCGGGTCGGCAGTAGTCGATGAGCAGTTCTTC.